This T cell receptor (beta chain) was identified in a study of blood T cell repertoires in COVID-19. Overall study: The United States, Italy and Spain supplied acute and convalescent COVID-19 samples. The cDNA or gDNA used as material had been derived from T cells, B-cell-depleted T cells, or PBMCs.

In the original processing: It was from reference gene primer amplification that nucleated cell counts were estimated. The table came from immunoSEQ multiplex PCR; TCRdb's copy has only in-frame clones and leaves some out. D and trimming were read from the DNA, whereas the V and J calls and clone size are those reported in that table. Here the sample spans over 600,000 clones, 85% to 90% being singletons. The sequencing sample was made of peripheral blood. The origin of this receptor is a woman under 30 with acute or convalescent COVID-19.

The CDR3 spells CASSYQGSSYNEQFF. Written as DNA, the CDR3 is TGTGCCAGCAGTTATCAGGGGAGCTCCTACAATGAGCAGTTCTTC. The chain links TRBV6-5 to TRBJ2-1; TRBD1 is a possible D gene (6 bases). Trimming left V 3 bases short and J 0 bases short, with 9 bases between. CDR1 MNHEY and CDR2 SVGAGI come from the germline V gene. The CDR3 runs to 15 residues.